The T cell receptor beta chain described here comes from a study of blood T cells in healthy people across ages. This clonotype was detected only a few times. Its antigen is as yet unknown. The germline CDR1 and CDR2 sequences are MDHEN and SYDVKM. Germline trimming cut 4 bases from V and 3 bases from J; bases unmatched to any gene: 6. This CDR3 comprises 16 residues. A second about 7 to 11 cycle PCR used barcoded and J-beta primers. Every molecule of cDNA carried a tag from a template-switch adaptor with 12 random nucleotides. Each CDR3 protein gets one entry after TCRdb re-called the 5' RACE reads with MiXCR. The repertoire has 800,000 to 1,000,000 distinct CDR3 sequences, around 49% of them found once; the top ten carry 13%. The study's findings and limits: Measured against age, TCR beta diversity per million T cells decreased in a roughly linear manner.

The study isolated at least 7 million PBMCs from each sample. This receptor was obtained from a man younger than 45 in good health. The sequenced sample consisted of blood. The chain carries TRBV28 and TRBJ2-1; 10 positions match TRBD2. CDR3 residues: CASSSLLAGVYNEQFF. The CDR3 DNA sequence: TGTGCCAGCAGTTCGCTCCTAGCGGGGGTCTACAATGAGCAGTTCTTC.